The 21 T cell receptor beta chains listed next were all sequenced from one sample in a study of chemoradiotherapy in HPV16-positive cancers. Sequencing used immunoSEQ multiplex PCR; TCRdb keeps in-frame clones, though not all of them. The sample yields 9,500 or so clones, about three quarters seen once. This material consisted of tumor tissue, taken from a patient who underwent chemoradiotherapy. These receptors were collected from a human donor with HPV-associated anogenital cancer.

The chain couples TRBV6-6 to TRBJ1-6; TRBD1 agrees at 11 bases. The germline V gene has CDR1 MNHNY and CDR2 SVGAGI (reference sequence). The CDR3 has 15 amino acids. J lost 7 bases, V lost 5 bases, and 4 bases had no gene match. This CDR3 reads CASSPRDRGNSPLHF. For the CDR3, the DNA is TGTGCCAGCAGTCCCCGGGACAGGGGGAATTCACCCCTCCACTTT.

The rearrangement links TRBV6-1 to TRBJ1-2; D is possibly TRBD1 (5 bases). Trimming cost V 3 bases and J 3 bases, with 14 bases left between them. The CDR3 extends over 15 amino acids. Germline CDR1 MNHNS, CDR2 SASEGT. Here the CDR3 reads CASSDRDGSHYGYTF. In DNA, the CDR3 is TGTGCCAGCAGTGACCGGGACGGAAGTCACTATGGCTACACCTTC.

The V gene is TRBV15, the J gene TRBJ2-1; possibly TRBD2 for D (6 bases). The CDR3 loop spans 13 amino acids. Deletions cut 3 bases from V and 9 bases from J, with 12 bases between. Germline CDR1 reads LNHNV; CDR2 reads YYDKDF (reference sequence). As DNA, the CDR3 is TGTGCCACCAGCAGTTTTGGGGGGTTTGAGCAGTTCTTC. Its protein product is CATSSFGGFEQFF. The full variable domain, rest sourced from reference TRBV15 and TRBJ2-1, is DAMVIQNPRYQVTQFGKPVTLSCSQTLNHNVMYWYQQKSSQAPKLLFHYYDKDFNNEADTPDNFQSRRPNTSFCFLDIRSPGLGDTAMYLCATSSFGGFEQFFGPGTRLTVL.

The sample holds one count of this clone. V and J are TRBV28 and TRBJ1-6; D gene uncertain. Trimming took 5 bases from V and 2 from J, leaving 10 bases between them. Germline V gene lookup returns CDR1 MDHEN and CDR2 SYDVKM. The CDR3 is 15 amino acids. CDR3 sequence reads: CASSGRRTYNSPLHF. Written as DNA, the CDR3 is TGTGCCAGCAGTGGGAGGCGGACCTATAATTCACCCCTCCACTTT.

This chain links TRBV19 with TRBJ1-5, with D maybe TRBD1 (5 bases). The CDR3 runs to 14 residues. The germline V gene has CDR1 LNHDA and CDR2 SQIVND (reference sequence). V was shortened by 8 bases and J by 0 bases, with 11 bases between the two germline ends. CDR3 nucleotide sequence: TGTGCCAGTGGGGACCTACTTAGCAATCAGCCCCAGCATTTT. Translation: CASGDLLSNQPQHF.

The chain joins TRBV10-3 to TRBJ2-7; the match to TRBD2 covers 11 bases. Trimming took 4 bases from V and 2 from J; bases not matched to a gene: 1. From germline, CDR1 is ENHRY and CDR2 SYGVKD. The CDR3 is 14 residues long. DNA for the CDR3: TGTGCCATCAGTGGTAGCGGGGGGGCCTACGAGCAGTACTTC. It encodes CAISGSGGAYEQYF.

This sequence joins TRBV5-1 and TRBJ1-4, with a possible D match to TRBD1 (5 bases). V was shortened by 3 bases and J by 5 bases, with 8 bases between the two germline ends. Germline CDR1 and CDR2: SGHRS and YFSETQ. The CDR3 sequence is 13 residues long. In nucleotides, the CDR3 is TGCGCCAGCAGCTCGGGACTGAATGAAAAACTGTTTTTT. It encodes CASSSGLNEKLFF. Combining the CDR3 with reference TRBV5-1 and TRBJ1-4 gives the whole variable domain KAGVTQTPRYLIKTRGQQVTLSCSPISGHRSVSWYQQTPGQGLQFLFEYFSETQRNKGNFPGRFSGRQFSNSRSEMNVSTLELGDSALYLCASSSGLNEKLFFGSGTQLSVL.

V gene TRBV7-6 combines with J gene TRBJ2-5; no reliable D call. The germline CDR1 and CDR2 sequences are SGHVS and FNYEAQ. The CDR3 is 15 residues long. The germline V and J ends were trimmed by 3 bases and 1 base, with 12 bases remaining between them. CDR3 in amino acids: CASSFGSTSQETQYF. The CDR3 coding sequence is TGTGCCAGCAGCTTCGGTTCGACGAGCCAAGAGACCCAGTACTTC.

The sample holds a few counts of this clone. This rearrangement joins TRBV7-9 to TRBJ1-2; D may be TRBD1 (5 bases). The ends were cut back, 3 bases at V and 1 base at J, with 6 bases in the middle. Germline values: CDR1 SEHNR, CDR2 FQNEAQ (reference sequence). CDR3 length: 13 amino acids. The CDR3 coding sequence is TGTGCCAGCAGCTTCGACAGTAACTATGGCTACACCTTC. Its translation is CASSFDSNYGYTF.

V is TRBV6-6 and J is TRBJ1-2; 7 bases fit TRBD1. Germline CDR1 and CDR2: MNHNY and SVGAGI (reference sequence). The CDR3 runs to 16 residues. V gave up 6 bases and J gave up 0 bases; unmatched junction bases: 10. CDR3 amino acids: CASRLRGILPNYGYTF. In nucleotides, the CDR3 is TGTGCCAGCAGACTCAGGGGGATCCTCCCTAACTATGGCTACACCTTC.

The CDR3 nucleotides read TGTGCCTGGAGTGTACGAAAAGGGTCGGGCCAGAGGTACGAGCAGTACTTC. Its translation is CAWSVRKGSGQRYEQYF. The chain recombines TRBV30 with TRBJ2-7; no firm D call. The CDR3 length is 17 residues. Germline-derived CDR1 and CDR2 are GTSNPN and SVGIG (reference sequence). V dropped 0 bases and J dropped 4 bases, with 22 bases sitting between them.

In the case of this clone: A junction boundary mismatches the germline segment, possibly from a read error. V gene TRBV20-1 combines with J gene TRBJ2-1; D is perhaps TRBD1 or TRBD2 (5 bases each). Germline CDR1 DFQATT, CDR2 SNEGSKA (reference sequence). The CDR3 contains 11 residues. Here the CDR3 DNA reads TGCAGTGCTAGAGATCTGGGGGAAATCGTCTTC. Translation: CSARDLGEIVF.

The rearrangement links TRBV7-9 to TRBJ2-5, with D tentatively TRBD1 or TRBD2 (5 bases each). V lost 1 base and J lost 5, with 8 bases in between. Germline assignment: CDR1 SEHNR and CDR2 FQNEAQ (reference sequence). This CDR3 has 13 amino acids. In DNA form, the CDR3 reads TGTGCCAGCAGCTTAGGAGGGGTCGAGACCCAGTACTTC. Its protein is CASSLGGVETQYF. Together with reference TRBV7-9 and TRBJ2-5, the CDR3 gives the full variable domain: DTGVSQNPRHKITKRGQNVTFRCDPISEHNRLYWYRQTLGQGPEFLTYFQNEAQLEKSRLLSDRFSAERPKGSFSTLEIQRTEQGDSAMYLCASSLGGVETQYFGPGTRLLVL.

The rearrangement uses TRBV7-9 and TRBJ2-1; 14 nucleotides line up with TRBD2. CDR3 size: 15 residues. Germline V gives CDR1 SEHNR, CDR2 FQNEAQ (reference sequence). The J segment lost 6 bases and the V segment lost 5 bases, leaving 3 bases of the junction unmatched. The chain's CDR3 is CASSVTSGGANEQFF. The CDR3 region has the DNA TGTGCCAGCAGCGTGACTAGCGGGGGGGCCAATGAGCAGTTCTTC. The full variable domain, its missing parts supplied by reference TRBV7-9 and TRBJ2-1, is DTGVSQNPRHKITKRGQNVTFRCDPISEHNRLYWYRQTLGQGPEFLTYFQNEAQLEKSRLLSDRFSAERPKGSFSTLEIQRTEQGDSAMYLCASSVTSGGANEQFFGPGTRLTVL.

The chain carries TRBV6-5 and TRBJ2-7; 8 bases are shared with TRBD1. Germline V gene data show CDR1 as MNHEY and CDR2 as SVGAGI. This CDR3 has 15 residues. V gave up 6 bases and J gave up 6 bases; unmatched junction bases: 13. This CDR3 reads CASSHRGTGLGEQYF. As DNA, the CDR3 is TGTGCCAGCAGCCACCGAGGGACAGGTCTGGGCGAGCAGTACTTC.

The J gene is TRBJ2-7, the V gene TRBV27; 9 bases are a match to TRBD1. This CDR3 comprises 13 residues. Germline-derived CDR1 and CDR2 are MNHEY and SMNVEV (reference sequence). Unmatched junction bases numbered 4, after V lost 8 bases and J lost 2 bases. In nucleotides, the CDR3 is TGTGCCAGCGCGGGACAGGGTCCCTACGAGCAGTACTTC. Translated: CASAGQGPYEQYF.

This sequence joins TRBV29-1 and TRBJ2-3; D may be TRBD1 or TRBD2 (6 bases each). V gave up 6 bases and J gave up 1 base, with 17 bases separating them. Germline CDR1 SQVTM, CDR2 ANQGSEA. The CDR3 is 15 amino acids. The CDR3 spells CSVASRGDRTDTQYF. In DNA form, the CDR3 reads TGCAGCGTGGCCTCGAGGGGGGACCGCACAGATACGCAGTATTTT.

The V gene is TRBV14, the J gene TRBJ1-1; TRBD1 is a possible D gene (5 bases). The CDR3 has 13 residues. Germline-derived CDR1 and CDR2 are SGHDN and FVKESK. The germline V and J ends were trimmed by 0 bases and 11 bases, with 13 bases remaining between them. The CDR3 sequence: CASSQDRGRDAFF. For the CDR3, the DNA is TGTGCCAGCAGCCAAGATCGCGGCAGGGACGCTTTCTTT.

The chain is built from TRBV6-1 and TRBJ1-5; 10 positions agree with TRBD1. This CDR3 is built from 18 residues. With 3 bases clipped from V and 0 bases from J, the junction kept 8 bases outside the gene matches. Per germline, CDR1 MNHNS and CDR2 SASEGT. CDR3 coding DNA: TGTGCCAGCAGTGACTGGACAGGGGGAAGATATAGCAATCAGCCCCAGCATTTT. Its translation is CASSDWTGGRYSNQPQHF.

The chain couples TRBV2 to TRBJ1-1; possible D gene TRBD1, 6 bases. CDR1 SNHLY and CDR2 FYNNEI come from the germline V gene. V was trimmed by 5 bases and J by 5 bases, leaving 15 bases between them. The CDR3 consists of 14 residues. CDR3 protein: CASSLEGGGTEAFF. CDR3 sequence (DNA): TGTGCCAGCAGTCTGGAAGGAGGGGGAACTGAAGCTTTCTTT.

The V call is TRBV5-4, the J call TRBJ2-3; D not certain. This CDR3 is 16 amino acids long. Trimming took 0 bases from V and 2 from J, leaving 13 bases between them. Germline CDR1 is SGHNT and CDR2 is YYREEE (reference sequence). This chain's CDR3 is CASSLGAKGPTDTQYF. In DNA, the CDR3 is TGTGCCAGCAGCTTGGGTGCCAAGGGCCCCACAGATACGCAGTATTTT.